This TCR beta chain was captured by sequencing in a study of shared clonotypes between healthy human individuals. Study-wide results and limits: An effect of sequencing depth on clonotype sharing among donors was expected. Non-shared clonotypes showed lower generation probabilities than clonotypes common to all four donors.

A CD45RA-negative memory subset and a CD45RA+ naive subset were separated from the CD4+ cells. With regard to this clone: What it binds is unknown.

Clones were read by immunoSEQ multiplex PCR, and TCRdb kept only the in-frame ones, dropping some. Seen here are about 1.1 million clones, around 78% observed once, and the top ten hold 0.61%. Trimming took 5 bases from V and 1 from J; bases not matched to a gene: 3. This CDR3 is built from 14 residues. The germline gives CDR1 MNHEY, CDR2 SVGAGI. The material sequenced was memory CD4+ T cells from PBMCs. The subset was: CD45RA-negative fraction. This receptor was taken from a man between 18 and 35 years old in good health. Some clones in this sample may be carry-over from other donors' samples. V usage is TRBV6-5 and J usage is TRBJ1-2; 8 bases match TRBD1. CDR3 loop: CASSTTGDNYGYTF. For the CDR3, the DNA is TGTGCCAGCAGTACGACAGGGGATAACTATGGCTACACCTTC.